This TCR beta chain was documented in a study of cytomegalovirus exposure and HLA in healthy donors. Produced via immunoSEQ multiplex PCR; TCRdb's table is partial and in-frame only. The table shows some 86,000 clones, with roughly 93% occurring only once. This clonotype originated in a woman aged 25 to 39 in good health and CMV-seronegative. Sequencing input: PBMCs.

The CDR3 DNA sequence: TGCGCCAGCAGCGACCCGACAGGTTTGGACCCCCTAGCACACCGTGAGACCCAGTACTTC. Translated: CASSDPTGLDPLAHRETQYF. The V call is TRBV4-1, the J call TRBJ2-5; a possible D gene is TRBD1 (6 bases). Germline V gene lookup returns CDR1 MGHRA and CDR2 YSYEKL. The CDR3 is 20 residues long. V shed 5 bases and J shed 5 bases, with 33 bases lying between them.